The 7 T cell receptor beta chains below were found in one sample sequenced in a study of technical replicates of blood from a few donors. Using immunoSEQ multiplex PCR, the repertoire was profiled, and TCRdb retains in-frame clones only, with some absent. The data show tens of thousands of clones, with over 75% seen just once and approximately 4.4% held by the top ten. Input material: PBMCs. The receptor source for this set is a human donor in good health. Some clones in this sample may be carry-over from other donors' samples.

The chain uses TRBV19 and TRBJ2-1, with 9 bases aligning to TRBD2. Germline loops: CDR1 LNHDA, CDR2 SQIVND (reference sequence). The V segment lost 2 bases and the J segment 4 bases; nucleotides outside the gene matches: 3. The CDR3 runs 15 residues. This chain's CDR3 is CASSISAGGYNEQFF. CDR3 in DNA: TGTGCCAGTAGTATATCGGCGGGGGGGTACAATGAGCAGTTCTTC.

This clone showed up just once. The rearrangement joins TRBV6-1 to TRBJ1-3; 8 positions match TRBD1. The length of the CDR3 is 17 residues. CDR1 is MNHNS, CDR2 SASEGT, per germline. After removal of 4 bases from V and 0 bases from J, the junction contained 8 bases not matched to a gene. The CDR3 coding sequence is TGTGCCAGCAGTGCCCGAGGGGACAGGCTCTCTGGAAACACCATATATTTT. Translated, it gives CASSARGDRLSGNTIYF.

This chain connects TRBV6-5 to TRBJ1-6, with D possibly matching TRBD1 (5 bases). Germline V gives CDR1 MNHEY, CDR2 SVGAGI. This CDR3 contains 15 residues. V dropped 5 bases and J dropped 9 bases, with 17 bases sitting between them. This chain's CDR3 is CASSPLRGGSSPLHF. The CDR3 nucleotides read TGTGCCAGCAGTCCCTTGAGGGGCGGGAGTTCACCCCTCCACTTT.

The rearrangement links TRBV10-3 to TRBJ1-2; D is possibly TRBD1 (5 bases). Germline V CDR1 and CDR2: ENHRY, SYGVKD. V was clipped by 6 bases and J by 2 bases, with 10 bases between them. There are 13 residues in the CDR3. CDR3 loop: CAIRKQENYGYTF. The CDR3 DNA sequence: TGTGCCATCAGAAAACAGGAAAACTATGGCTACACCTTC.

The table lists this clone with a few counts. The chain is built from TRBV12-5 and TRBJ2-3; a weak D match, TRBD1 (6 bases). The CDR3 loop spans 17 amino acids. The V end was cut by 2 bases, the J end by 1 base, with 16 bases between. The germline V gene encodes CDR1 LGHNT and CDR2 FRNRAP. CDR3 sequence: CASGLSTGTPGTDTQYF. The CDR3 DNA reads as TGTGCTAGTGGTTTGTCGACCGGGACACCAGGCACAGATACGCAGTATTTT.

The chain is built from TRBV9 and TRBJ2-7; TRBD1 matches at 12 bases. V lost 2 bases and J lost 6; bases outside the gene matches: 3. The CDR3 runs to 14 residues. Looked up from germline, CDR1 is SGDLS and CDR2 is YYNGEE. Here the CDR3 DNA reads TGTGCCAGCAGCGTGGGACAGGGGGCTCGCGAGCAGTACTTC. It codes for CASSVGQGAREQYF.

This chain connects TRBV4-2 to TRBJ1-2, with D possibly being TRBD1 (6 bases). The V gene's germline CDR1 is LGHNA and CDR2 YNFKEQ. This CDR3 is 16 amino acids long. V was trimmed by 0 bases and J by 1 base, leaving 12 bases between them. The CDR3 here is CASSQDYKGGNYGYTF. CDR3 bases: TGTGCCAGCAGCCAAGATTATAAAGGGGGTAACTATGGCTACACCTTC.